This is a list of T cell receptor beta chains from one sample in a study of cytotoxic CD8 clonotypes in ibrutinib-treated CLL. Here immunoSEQ multiplex PCR was the method, and the copy in TCRdb shows in-frame clones only, minus some. Of some 150,000 clones listed, about 75% are singletons. The input for sequencing was PBMCs, taken after 24 months of ibrutinib treatment. These TCRs come from a human donor with chronic lymphocytic leukemia. CDR3s include the opening cysteine and the closing phenylalanine or tryptophan. The order of the fields is V gene, J gene, clone size, D gene, CDR3 DNA, CDR3 protein. The D gene is left open where the match is weak. Clone size is not always given. Where it is, it says once, few, many or a class for expanded clones.

TRBV7-3,TRBJ2-7,.,.,TGTGCCAGCAGCCCCGGGACGGGCCCCTACGAGCAGTACTTC,CASSPGTGPYEQYF
TRBV28,TRBJ1-2,.,.,TGTGCCAGCAGTCTCACTCGGGTTATCTATGGCTACACCTTC,CASSLTRVIYGYTF
TRBV5-6,TRBJ2-3,.,TRBD1,TGTGCCAGCACCGGGACAGGGTGGGCAGATACGCAGTATTTT,CASTGTGWADTQYF
TRBV5-6,TRBJ1-2,.,.,TGTGCCAGCAGCTTGTCCGGGGGCGTCTATGGCTACACCTTC,CASSLSGGVYGYTF
TRBV11-3,TRBJ2-2,.,.,TGTGCCAGCAGCTTGGGACCCCACACCGGGGAGCTGTTTTTT,CASSLGPHTGELFF
TRBV5-1,TRBJ2-3,.,.,TGCGCCAGCAGCGGGTTCAGCACAGATACGCAGTATTTT,CASSGFSTDTQYF
TRBV11-2,TRBJ1-2,.,.,TGTGCCAGCAGCCCCGCGGGGGGCTATGGCTACACCTTC,CASSPAGGYGYTF
TRBV7-9,TRBJ2-3,.,.,TGTGCCAGCAGCCCTACCACAGATACGCAGTATTTT,CASSPTTDTQYF
TRBV7-2,TRBJ2-7,.,TRBD1,TGTGCCAGCAGCCCCGCGGGACAGGGCCCCTACGAGCAGTACTTC,CASSPAGQGPYEQYF
TRBV2,TRBJ2-4,.,.,TGTGCCAGCGGGTGGGATCTGGACATTCAGTACTTC,CASGWDLDIQYF
TRBV4-2,TRBJ1-2,once,.,TGTGCCAGCACCGACGGGACCGGGGGGGGTGGCTACACCTTC,CASTDGTGGGGYTF
TRBV4-2,TRBJ2-3,.,.,TGTGCCAGCAGCCAAGGTGTTGAGTCCTCCGGAGATACGCAGTATTTT,CASSQGVESSGDTQYF
TRBV25-1,TRBJ2-3,.,TRBD2,TGTGCCAGCAGCCTAGCGGGAGTGGCCGATACGCAGTATTTT,CASSLAGVADTQYF
TRBV5-1,TRBJ1-2,.,TRBD1,TGCGCCAGCAGCTTGACCGGGACAGAGATGGACTATGGCTACACCTTC,CASSLTGTEMDYGYTF
TRBV23-1,TRBJ2-5,.,.,TGCGCCAGCAGTCAATCGATGGCAGCCCAAGAGACCCAGTACTTC,CASSQSMAAQETQYF
TRBV6-1,TRBJ2-5,.,TRBD1,TGTGCCAGCAGCCAAAACGGGGGACAGGGGGAGACCCAGTACTTC,CASSQNGGQGETQYF
TRBV6-6,TRBJ2-6,.,TRBD1,TGTGCCAGCAGTCTTCAGGGGGTTGGGGCCAACGTCCTGACTTTC,CASSLQGVGANVLTF
TRBV7-9,TRBJ2-7,.,TRBD1,TGTGCCAGCAGCCCGGGGACAGGGGTCCCCTACGAGCAGTACTTC,CASSPGTGVPYEQYF
TRBV30,TRBJ1-3,few,TRBD1,TGTGCCTGGAGTGCACCCCCGACAGGGCCAAGAAACACCATATATTTT,CAWSAPPTGPRNTIYF
TRBV9,TRBJ1-1,.,.,TGTGCCAGCAGCGTAGAGTCCCCATCGGCTGAAGCTTTCTTT,CASSVESPSAEAFF
TRBV5-5,TRBJ1-4,.,.,TGTGCCAGCAGCCCGGTACCCGAAAAACTGTTTTTT,CASSPVPEKLFF
TRBV9,TRBJ2-3,.,TRBD2,TGTGCCAGCAGCGTAGGGCATGGGGGGGCAGATACGCAGTATTTT,CASSVGHGGADTQYF
TRBV4-1,TRBJ2-7,.,.,TGCGCCAGCAGCCAAGAAGCAGGGTGGTACGAGCAGTACTTC,CASSQEAGWYEQYF
TRBV11-2,TRBJ2-5,.,.,TGTGCCAGCAGCTTAGTGAGCCTCCAAGAGACCCAGTACTTC,CASSLVSLQETQYF
TRBV19,TRBJ2-5,.,.,TGTGCCAGTAGTATAAGGTTCCGGGAGACCCAGTACTTC,CASSIRFRETQYF
TRBV5-6,TRBJ2-3,.,.,TGTGCCAGCAGCTTGTTCGGACGGAGCACAGATACGCAGTATTTT,CASSLFGRSTDTQYF
TRBV30,TRBJ1-5,.,TRBD1,TGTGCCTGGAATAAGGACAGGGGGCAGCCCCAGCATTTT,CAWNKDRGQPQHF
TRBV4-2,TRBJ1-5,.,.,TGTGCCAGCAGCCAAGATCGGTGGCGGGGGGCAGGGCAGCCCCAGCATTTT,CASSQDRWRGAGQPQHF
TRBV7-2,TRBJ2-1,.,TRBD2,TGTGCCAGCAGCCCGAGCGGGGGGAACTACAATGAGCAGTTCTTC,CASSPSGGNYNEQFF
TRBV30,TRBJ1-6,.,.,TGTGCCTGGAGTCCCCGGACATATCTCAATTCACCCCTCCACTTT,CAWSPRTYLNSPLHF
TRBV7-2,TRBJ2-1,.,TRBD1,TGTGCCACCCGGACAGGGGCAAGCTCCTACAATGAGCAGTTCTTC,CATRTGASSYNEQFF
TRBV2,TRBJ2-3,.,TRBD1,TGTGCCAGCCTTAACGGGACAGCCACAGATACGCAGTATTTT,CASLNGTATDTQYF
TRBV6-5,TRBJ1-1,.,.,TGTGCCAGCAGCCCAATACCATGGGGCACTGAAGCTTTCTTT,CASSPIPWGTEAFF
TRBV30,TRBJ2-7,.,TRBD1,TGTGCCTGGAGAGGGACAGGGTTCGGCGAGCAGTACTTC,CAWRGTGFGEQYF
TRBV5-4,TRBJ1-1,.,.,TGTGCCAGCAGCTTGGCCCGGAGGGGTTGGGGGACTGAAGCTTTCTTT,CASSLARRGWGTEAFF
TRBV6-5,TRBJ1-1,few,.,TGTGCCAGCAGTTACTCTTGGACAGACACTGAAGCTTTCTTT,CASSYSWTDTEAFF
TRBV30,TRBJ1-4,once,.,TGTGCCTGGACTCCCCCCGATACAGGGTATGTAACTAATGAAAAACTGTTTTTT,CAWTPPDTGYVTNEKLFF
TRBV7-3,TRBJ1-2,.,TRBD1,TGTGCCAGCAGCTTAGGGGCCGGACAGGGGGAGGGCTACACCTTC,CASSLGAGQGEGYTF
TRBV6-5,TRBJ2-3,.,.,TGTGCCAGCAGTTCCCTAGAAAGCACAGATACGCAGTATTTT,CASSSLESTDTQYF
TRBV7-2,TRBJ2-5,once,.,TGTGCCAGCAGCCCACCCCCGGGGAGGGAGACCCAGTACTTC,CASSPPPGRETQYF
TRBV4-3,TRBJ2-3,.,TRBD2,TGCGCCAGCAGCCAAGATCGGGAGGGTTCCCCTACTAGCACAGATACGCAGTATTTT,CASSQDREGSPTSTDTQYF
TRBV7-2,TRBJ2-3,once,TRBD2,TGTGCCACCGCCCCGGGGGAGGGAGATACGCAGTATTTT,CATAPGEGDTQYF
TRBV28,TRBJ1-1,.,.,TGTGCCAGCAGCTCGGTGGGGCTCCCTATATTCATGAACACTGAAGCTTTCTTT,CASSSVGLPIFMNTEAFF
TRBV7-3,TRBJ2-6,.,.,TGTGCCAGCAGCTTACAACCTGGAAGCTCTGGGGCCAACGTCCTGACTTTC,CASSLQPGSSGANVLTF
TRBV5-1,TRBJ1-6,few,.,TGCGCCAGCAGCTTGGCCTGGCAGGGGTTAGGGTCACCCCTCCACTTT,CASSLAWQGLGSPLHF